Listed here are 21 T cell receptor beta chains from one sample, sequenced in a study of cytomegalovirus exposure and HLA in healthy donors. PCR amplification relied on 60 Vbeta primers (plus 13 Jbeta primers). Only in-frame clones appear in the TCRdb table, and some are missing; sequencing was by immunoSEQ multiplex PCR. The table includes approximately 190,000 clones, 75% to 90% detected once. Sequenced input: PBMCs. These receptors were obtained from a man aged 35 to 55 in good health and CMV-seropositive.

This clone occurred once. The gene calls are TRBV7-2 and TRBJ2-5, with 8 bases identical to TRBD1. With the DNA end fitting TRBJ2-7 better, the J assignment may be wrong. CDR3 length: 14 amino acids. The V gene's germline CDR1 is SGHTA and CDR2 FQGNSA. CDR3 loop: CASRSGTGPYEQYF. The CDR3 DNA reads as TGTGCCAGCAGGTCCGGGACAGGCCCCTACGAGCAGTACTTC.

The chain employs TRBV9 and TRBJ2-7; 9 positions agree with TRBD1. Trimming cost V 0 bases and J 3 bases; bases outside gene matches: 4. There are 15 residues in the CDR3. CDR1 SGDLS and CDR2 YYNGEE come from the germline V gene. The CDR3, as DNA: TGTGCCAGCAGCGTAGGAGGGACAGGGTTCTACGAGCAGTACTTC. It translates to CASSVGGTGFYEQYF.

The chain recombines TRBV12-1 with TRBJ2-7; TRBD1, as called in the table, went unchecked against the DNA. TRBV12-1 is reported as a pseudogene. The CDR3 has 14 amino acids. CDR3 residues: CASSPGQGSYEQYF. CDR3 in DNA: TGTGCCAGCAGCCCGGGACAGGGCTCCTACGAGCAGTACTTC.

The chain carries TRBV9 and TRBJ1-4; weak D call: TRBD1 (6 bases). Germline loops: CDR1 SGDLS, CDR2 YYNGEE. This CDR3 contains 14 residues. V lost 4 bases, J lost 4 bases, and 11 bases lay in between. The CDR3 here is CASSPGTLNEKLFF. The DNA of the CDR3 is TGTGCCAGCAGCCCTGGGACACTTAATGAAAAACTGTTTTTT.

CDR3 sequence: CATTHGAGGPEQFF. CDR3 bases: TGTGCCACCACACACGGGGCGGGGGGGCCTGAGCAGTTCTTC. The rearrangement links TRBV28 to TRBJ2-1; 9 bases line up with TRBD2. The V segment lost 10 bases and the J segment 9 bases; nucleotides outside the gene matches: 13. Per the germline V gene, CDR1 is MDHEN and CDR2 is SYDVKM. CDR3 length equals 14 residues.

V and J are TRBV7-2 and TRBJ2-5; tentative D call: TRBD1 (6 bases). CDR1 is SGHTA, CDR2 FQGNSA, per germline. Trimming took 4 bases from V and 5 from J, leaving 20 bases between them. The CDR3 runs 16 residues. Here the CDR3 reads CASSYLPGHRGETQYF. For the CDR3, the DNA is TGTGCCAGCAGCTACCTACCGGGACATAGAGGGGAGACCCAGTACTTC.

V is TRBV29-1 and J is TRBJ1-1, with 9 bases identical to TRBD1. The germline V gene has CDR1 SQVTM and CDR2 ANQGSEA. The J segment lost 7 bases and the V segment lost 6 bases, leaving 18 bases of the junction unmatched. This CDR3 region has 16 residues. Here the CDR3 reads CSVAGQGGGVGGEAFF. In nucleotides, the CDR3 is TGCAGCGTCGCGGGACAGGGAGGCGGTGTCGGCGGTGAAGCTTTCTTT.

The chain recombines TRBV14 with TRBJ2-1; TRBD2 is a possible D gene (6 bases). The V and J ends lost 4 bases and 1 base respectively, with 11 bases between them. Per germline, CDR1 SGHDN and CDR2 FVKESK. The CDR3 length is 15 residues. The CDR3 coding sequence is TGTGCCAGCAGCCCCCCCGGGGGTTCCTACAATGAGCAGTTCTTC. It is translated as CASSPPGGSYNEQFF.

This clone appeared once. This rearrangement joins TRBV19 to TRBJ1-1; 7 bases map to TRBD1. The germline V gene encodes CDR1 LNHDA and CDR2 SQIVND (reference sequence). The CDR3 runs to 14 residues. Losses at the gene ends were 7 bases for V and 6 bases for J; bases not matched to a gene: 11. CDR3 in DNA: TGTGCCAGTACCTTGACAGGGCAGGGAGCTGAAGCTTTCTTT. Translation gives CASTLTGQGAEAFF.

The chain is built from TRBV6-6 and TRBJ2-3, with D unresolved. CDR3 size: 11 residues. The germline gives CDR1 MNHNY, CDR2 SVGAGI (reference sequence). V lost 5 bases, J lost 6 bases, and 6 bases lay in between. The DNA of the CDR3 is TGTGCCAGCAGTGAGGCTGATACGCAGTATTTT. Protein: CASSEADTQYF.

The chain recombines TRBV5-4 with TRBJ1-1; D unresolved. Between the trimmed V and J ends, which lost 4 bases and 2 bases, there was a span of 3 bases. The germline V gene encodes CDR1 SGHNT and CDR2 YYREEE (reference sequence). The CDR3 extends over 11 amino acids. The CDR3 region is CASSRNTEAFF. The CDR3 nucleotides are TGTGCCAGCAGCCGTAACACTGAAGCTTTCTTT.

V usage is TRBV10-1 and J usage is TRBJ2-1; 7 bases are a match to TRBD1. CDR1 and CDR2 from the germline V gene are WNHNN and SYGVQD (reference sequence). Unmatched junction bases numbered 13, after V lost 6 bases and J lost 5 bases. The CDR3 length is 16 residues. This CDR3 reads CASSDGQEMGNNEQFF. The CDR3 bases are TGCGCCAGCAGCGACGGACAGGAAATGGGGAACAATGAGCAGTTCTTC.

The sample holds one count of this clone. The chain couples TRBV6-6 to TRBJ1-5; no firm D call. Germline-derived CDR1 and CDR2 are MNHNY and SVGAGI (reference sequence). The CDR3 sequence is 16 residues long. V dropped 5 bases and J dropped 7 bases, with 21 bases sitting between them. CDR3 in amino acids: CASSPIGPVSGQPQHF. CDR3 nucleotides: TGTGCCAGCAGTCCCATAGGGCCAGTCTCGGGGCAGCCCCAGCATTTT.

This chain links TRBV11-3 with TRBJ2-5, with a weak D call TRBD1 (6 bases). V was pared by 5 bases and J by 5 bases, with 15 bases between. The CDR3 sequence is 14 residues long. Germline assignment: CDR1 SGHNT and CDR2 YENEEA. The CDR3 spells CASSLQGKGETQYF. DNA for the CDR3: TGTGCCAGCAGCCTTCAGGGGAAAGGGGAGACCCAGTACTTC.

The rearrangement uses TRBV27 and TRBJ1-4, with 9 positions matching TRBD1. The CDR3 spans 15 residues. Germline V CDR1 and CDR2: MNHEY, SMNVEV (reference sequence). The trim removed 2 bases at V and 5 bases at J, leaving 3 bases unmatched. The CDR3 spells CASSLGTGRNEKLFF. Written as DNA, the CDR3 is TGTGCCAGCAGTTTAGGGACAGGGCGGAATGAAAAACTGTTTTTT.

For the CDR3, the DNA is TGTGCCAGCAGCCAGGCCGCTGAAGCTTTCTTT. This sequence encodes CASSQAAEAFF. The chain carries TRBV7-9 and TRBJ1-1, with D hard to call. V was trimmed by 5 bases and J by 6 bases, leaving 7 bases between them. The CDR3 runs 11 residues. The germline CDR1 and CDR2 sequences are SEHNR and FQNEAQ (reference sequence).

The CDR3: CATRRGGGYEQYF. The CDR3 DNA follows: TGTGCCACCAGAAGGGGGGGCGGGTACGAGCAGTACTTC. The chain has TRBV19 and TRBJ2-7, with TRBD2 as a possible D gene (7 bases). The V end lost 10 bases, the J end lost 4 bases, and 17 bases lay between the germline ends. The CDR3 length is 13 residues. Germline V gene sequence: CDR1 LNHDA, CDR2 SQIVND (reference sequence).

The gene calls are TRBV9 and TRBJ2-7, with TRBD2 matching 10 bases. CDR3 length: 14 residues. CDR1 and CDR2 (germline): SGDLS, YYNGEE. V lost 6 bases and J lost 4; bases outside the gene matches: 7. CDR3 amino acids: CASTLGTSEYEQYF. The CDR3 coding sequence is TGTGCCAGCACCCTCGGGACTAGCGAGTACGAGCAGTACTTC.

This clone was picked up one time. The J gene is TRBJ1-2, the V gene TRBV25-1, with D hard to call. Germline lookup yields CDR1 MGHDK and CDR2 SYGVNS. The CDR3 is 11 amino acids. With 6 bases removed from V and 4 bases from J, the gap between germline ends came to 6 bases. CDR3 nucleotide sequence: TGTGCCAGCAGCGGTTCCTATGGCTACACCTTC. Protein: CASSGSYGYTF.

CDR3 region: CASSPWTGMGQETQYF. The CDR3 nucleotides read TGTGCCAGCAGTCCATGGACAGGGATGGGCCAAGAGACCCAGTACTTC. The V call is TRBV27, the J call TRBJ2-5, with TRBD1 matching over 8 bases. CDR1 and CDR2 (germline): MNHEY, SMNVEV (reference sequence). Trimming at V came to 5 bases and at J to 1 base, leaving 9 bases not matched to a gene. The CDR3 sequence is 16 residues long.

The chain combines TRBV2 with TRBJ1-2; D might be TRBD1 (5 bases). The CDR3 has 13 residues. Germline CDR1 is SNHLY and CDR2 is FYNNEI. The V and J ends lost 11 bases and 4 bases respectively, with 17 bases between them. The CDR3 coding sequence is TGTGCCGGCACGCAGGGATCCAGCTATGGCTACACCTTC. Translated: CAGTQGSSYGYTF. Combining the CDR3 with reference TRBV2 and TRBJ1-2 gives the whole variable domain EPEVTQTPSHQVTQMGQEVILRCVPISNHLYFYWYRQILGQKVEFLVSFYNNEISEKSEIFDDQFSVERPDGSNFTLKIRSTKLEDSAMYFCAGTQGSSYGYTFGSGTRLTVV.